What follows describes a single T cell receptor beta chain. The target antigen is unknown. This sample is drawn from a study of CD8 T cells in Susac syndrome. V was trimmed by 2 bases and J by 9 bases, leaving 12 bases between them. The CDR3 contains 13 residues. Germline CDR1 is SGDLS and CDR2 is YYNGEE. After extraction with the RNeasy kit, roughly 0.45 to 1 ug of the RNA was reverse transcribed using random hexamers. In TCRdb, the immunoSEQ multiplex PCR reads were re-called with MiXCR into one record per CDR3 protein. The profile shows approximately 140,000 distinct CDR3 sequences, roughly 80% of them singletons. The study's findings and limits: An acknowledgment was made by the study that its TCR sequencing and HLA analysis involved relatively few individuals.

The T cells that were sequenced for TCR beta were CD8+ and CD4+ cells from blood. The authors negatively isolated CD8+ and CD4+ T cells and FACS-enriched TEMRA cells. Specimen: CD8+ T cells from PBMCs. This sequence originates from a human donor with multiple sclerosis. The chain employs TRBV9 and TRBJ2-1, with D possibly TRBD2 on 6 matching bases. The DNA of the CDR3 is TGTGCCAGCAGCGTCGGTGGGGGGACTGAGCAGTTCTTC. Residues: CASSVGGGTEQFF. Combining the CDR3 with reference TRBV9 and TRBJ2-1 gives the whole variable domain DSGVTQTPKHLITATGQRVTLRCSPRSGDLSVYWYQQSLDQGLQFLIQYYNGEERAKGNILERFSAQQFPDLHSELNLSSLELGDSALYFCASSVGGGTEQFFGPGTRLTVL.